The clone carrying this TCR beta chain has ten or more counts. The antigen is unknown. This library used approximately 0.4 ug RNA and molecular barcoded adaptors spanning alpha/delta and beta/gamma chains. TCRdb analysed the reads with MiXCR anew, one entry per CDR3 protein. The sample holds around 40,000 distinct CDR3 sequences, 10% to 15% seen once. These data belong to a study of read filtering for tumor transcriptome and immune sequencing. Across the whole study: 8 patients were R-ISS I, more than 15 were R-ISS II, over 5 were R-ISS III. TCR-mapped reads were about 3.5 to 10.27 million with IR-seq versus roughly 75 to 1,400 with RNA-seq.

General study points: IR-seq captured clonotypes deeper and more reliably than RNA-seq. Sorted CD138-negative bone marrow cells were not purified T cells.

The germline V gene encodes CDR1 DFQATT and CDR2 SNEGSKA (reference sequence). Trimming cost V 3 bases and J 3 bases, with 9 bases left between them. The CDR3 totals 13 residues. Sequenced material: a population of CD138-negative cells sorted from bone marrow. The chain recombines TRBV20-1 with TRBJ1-5; no firm D call. The receptor was derived from a donor aged 40 or older with multiple myeloma. The CDR3 reads CSASSGHNQPQHF. The CDR3 nucleotides read TGCAGTGCTAGCTCAGGCCACAATCAGCCCCAGCATTTT.